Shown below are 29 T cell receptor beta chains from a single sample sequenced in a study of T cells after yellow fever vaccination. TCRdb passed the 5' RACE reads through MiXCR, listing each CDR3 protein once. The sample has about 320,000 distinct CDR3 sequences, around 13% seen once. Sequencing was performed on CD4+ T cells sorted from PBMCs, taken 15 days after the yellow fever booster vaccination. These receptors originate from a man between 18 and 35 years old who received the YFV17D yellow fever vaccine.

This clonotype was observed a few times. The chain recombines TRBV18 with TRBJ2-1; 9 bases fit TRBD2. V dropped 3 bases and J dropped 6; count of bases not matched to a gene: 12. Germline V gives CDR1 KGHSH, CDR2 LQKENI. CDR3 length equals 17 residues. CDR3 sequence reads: CASSPGIAGDSSNEQFF. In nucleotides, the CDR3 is TGTGCCAGCTCACCCGGGATAGCGGGGGACTCAAGCAATGAGCAGTTCTTC.

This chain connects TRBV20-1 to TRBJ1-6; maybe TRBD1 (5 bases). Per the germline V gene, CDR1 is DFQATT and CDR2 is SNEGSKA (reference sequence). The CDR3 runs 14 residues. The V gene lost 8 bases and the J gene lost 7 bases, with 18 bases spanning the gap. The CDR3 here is CSPDPTALNSPLHF. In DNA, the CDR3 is TGCAGTCCAGACCCGACAGCGCTAAATTCACCCCTCCACTTT.

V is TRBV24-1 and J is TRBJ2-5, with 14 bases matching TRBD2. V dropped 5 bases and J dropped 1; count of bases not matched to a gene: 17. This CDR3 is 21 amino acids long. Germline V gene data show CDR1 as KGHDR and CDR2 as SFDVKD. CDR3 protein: CATSATPSGTGTSGGQETQYF. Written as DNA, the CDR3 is TGTGCCACCAGTGCCACTCCCTCCGGGACAGGGACTAGCGGGGGCCAAGAGACCCAGTACTTC.

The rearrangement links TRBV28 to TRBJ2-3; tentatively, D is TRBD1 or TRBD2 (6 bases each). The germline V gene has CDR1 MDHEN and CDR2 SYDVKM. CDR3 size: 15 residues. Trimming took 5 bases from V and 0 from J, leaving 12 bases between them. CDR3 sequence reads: CASSPWGASTDTQYF. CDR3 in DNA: TGTGCCAGCAGTCCCTGGGGGGCTAGCACAGATACGCAGTATTTT.

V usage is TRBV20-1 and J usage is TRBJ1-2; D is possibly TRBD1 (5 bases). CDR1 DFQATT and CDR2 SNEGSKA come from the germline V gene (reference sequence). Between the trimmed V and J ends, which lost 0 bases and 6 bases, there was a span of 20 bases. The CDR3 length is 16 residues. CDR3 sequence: CSARDQGNFSHNGYTF. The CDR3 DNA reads TGCAGTGCTAGAGATCAGGGAAATTTTTCTCACAATGGCTACACCTTC.

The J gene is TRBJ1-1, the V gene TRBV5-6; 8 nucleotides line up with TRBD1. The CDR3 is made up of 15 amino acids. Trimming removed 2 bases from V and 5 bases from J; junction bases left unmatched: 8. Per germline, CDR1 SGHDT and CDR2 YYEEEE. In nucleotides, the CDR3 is TGTGCCAGCAGCTTATCACAGGGGGTTCTTACTGAAGCTTTCTTT. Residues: CASSLSQGVLTEAFF.

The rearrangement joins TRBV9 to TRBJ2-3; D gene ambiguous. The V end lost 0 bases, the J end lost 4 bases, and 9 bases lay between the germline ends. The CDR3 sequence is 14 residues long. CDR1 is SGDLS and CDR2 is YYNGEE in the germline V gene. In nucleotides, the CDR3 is TGTGCCAGCAGCGTAGCTACCGCAGCAGATACGCAGTATTTT. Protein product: CASSVATAADTQYF.

The CDR3 sequence is CASSQVPETGELFF. In DNA form, the CDR3 reads TGCGCCAGCAGCCAAGTCCCGGAGACCGGGGAGCTGTTTTTT. This chain links TRBV4-3 with TRBJ2-2; D gene uncertain. V dropped 1 base and J dropped 5 bases, with 8 bases sitting between them. CDR3 length: 14 residues. Germline V lookup: CDR1 LGHNA, CDR2 YSLEER.

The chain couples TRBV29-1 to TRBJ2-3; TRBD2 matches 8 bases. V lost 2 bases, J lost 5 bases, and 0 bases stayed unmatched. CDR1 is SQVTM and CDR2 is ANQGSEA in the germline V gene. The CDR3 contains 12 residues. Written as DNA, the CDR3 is TGCAGCGTTGAACGGGGGGGAGATACGCAGTATTTT. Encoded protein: CSVERGGDTQYF.

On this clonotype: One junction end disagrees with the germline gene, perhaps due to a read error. The CDR3 nucleotides read TGTGCCAGTAGCGCGAAACTAGCGAGGAACACCGGGGAGCTGTTTTTT. Translating gives CASSAKLARNTGELFF. The chain combines TRBV9 with TRBJ2-2, with 7 bases identical to TRBD2. Germline assignment: CDR1 SGDLS and CDR2 YYNGEE. This CDR3 is built from 16 residues. Full variable domain (outside the CDR3, taken from reference TRBV9 and TRBJ2-2): DSGVTQTPKHLITATGQRVTLRCSPRSGDLSVYWYQQSLDQGLQFLIQYYNGEERAKGNILERFSAQQFPDLHSELNLSSLELGDSALYFCASSAKLARNTGELFFGEGSRLTVL.

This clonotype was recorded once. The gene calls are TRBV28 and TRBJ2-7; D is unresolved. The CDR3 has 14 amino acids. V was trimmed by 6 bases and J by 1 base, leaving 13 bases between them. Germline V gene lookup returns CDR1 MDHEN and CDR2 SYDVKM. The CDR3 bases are TGTGCCAGCAGGACCGCAGCCGGGTCCTACGAGCAGTACGTC. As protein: CASRTAAGSYEQYV.

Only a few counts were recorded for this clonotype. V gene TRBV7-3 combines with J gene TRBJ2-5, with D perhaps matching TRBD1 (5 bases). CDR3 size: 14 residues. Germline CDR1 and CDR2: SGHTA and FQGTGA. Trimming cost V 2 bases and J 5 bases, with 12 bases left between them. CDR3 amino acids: CASSLQGRDETQYF. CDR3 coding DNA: TGTGCCAGCAGCTTACAGGGTAGAGACGAGACCCAGTACTTC.

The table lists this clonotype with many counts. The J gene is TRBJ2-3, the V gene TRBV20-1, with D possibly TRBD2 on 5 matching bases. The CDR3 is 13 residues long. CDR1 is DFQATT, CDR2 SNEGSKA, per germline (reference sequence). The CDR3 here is CRTAELFTDTQYF. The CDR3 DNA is TGCAGAACAGCGGAACTTTTCACAGATACGCAGTATTTT.

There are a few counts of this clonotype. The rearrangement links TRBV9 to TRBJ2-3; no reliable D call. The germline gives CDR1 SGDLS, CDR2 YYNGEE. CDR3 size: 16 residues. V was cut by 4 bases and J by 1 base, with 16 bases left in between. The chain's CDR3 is CASSPSNLVGTDTQYF. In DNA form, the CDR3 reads TGTGCCAGCAGCCCATCAAACTTGGTCGGCACAGATACGCAGTATTTT.

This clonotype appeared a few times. DNA of the CDR3: TGTGCCAGCAGTGATTGGCCAACTACGGGCTACACCTTC. Its translation is CASSDWPTTGYTF. The V call is TRBV25-1, the J call TRBJ1-2; D is ambiguous. Trimming shortened V by 3 bases and J by 8 bases, and 13 bases separated the two germline ends. The CDR3 totals 13 residues. CDR1 and CDR2 from the germline V gene are MGHDK and SYGVNS.

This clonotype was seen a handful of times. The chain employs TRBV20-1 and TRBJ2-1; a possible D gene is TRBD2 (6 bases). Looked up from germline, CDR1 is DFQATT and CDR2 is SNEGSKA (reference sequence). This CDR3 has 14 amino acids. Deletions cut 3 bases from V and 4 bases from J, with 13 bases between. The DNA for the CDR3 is TGCAGTGCTAGCATTAGGGACTTTTACAATGAGCAGTTCTTC. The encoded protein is CSASIRDFYNEQFF.

CDR3 nucleotides: TGTGCCAGCAGTTACGAAGGTTTCATGAACACTGAAGCTTTCTTT. Amino acids: CASSYEGFMNTEAFF. The chain joins TRBV6-5 to TRBJ1-1; no definite D call. V shed 2 bases and J shed 0 bases, with 10 bases lying between them. This CDR3 has 15 amino acids. Germline loops: CDR1 MNHEY, CDR2 SVGAGI.

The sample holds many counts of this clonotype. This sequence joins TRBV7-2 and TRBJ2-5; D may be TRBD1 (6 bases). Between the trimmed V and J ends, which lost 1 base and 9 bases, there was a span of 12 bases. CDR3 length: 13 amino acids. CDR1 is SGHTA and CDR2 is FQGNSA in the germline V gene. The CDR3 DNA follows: TGTGCCAGCAGCTTAGGATTAGGGGGACCCCAGTACTTC. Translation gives CASSLGLGGPQYF.

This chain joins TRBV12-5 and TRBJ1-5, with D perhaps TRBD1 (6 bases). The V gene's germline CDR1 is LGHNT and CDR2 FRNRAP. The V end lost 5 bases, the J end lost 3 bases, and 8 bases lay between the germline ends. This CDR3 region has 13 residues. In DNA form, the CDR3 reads TGTGCTAGTGGTGCAGGGGACAATCAGCCCCAGCATTTT. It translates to CASGAGDNQPQHF.

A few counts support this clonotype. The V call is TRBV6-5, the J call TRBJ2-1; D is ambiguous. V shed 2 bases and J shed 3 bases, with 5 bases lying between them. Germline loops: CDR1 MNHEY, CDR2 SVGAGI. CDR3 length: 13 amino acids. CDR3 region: CASSYGVYNEQFF. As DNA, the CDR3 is TGTGCCAGCAGTTACGGGGTCTACAATGAGCAGTTCTTC.

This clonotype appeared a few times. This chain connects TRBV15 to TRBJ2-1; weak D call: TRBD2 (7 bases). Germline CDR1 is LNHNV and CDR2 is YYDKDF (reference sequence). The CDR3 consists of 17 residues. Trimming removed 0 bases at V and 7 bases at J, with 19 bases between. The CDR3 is CATSRDRGGARRNEQFF. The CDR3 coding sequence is TGTGCCACCAGCAGAGATCGAGGGGGGGCCAGGAGGAATGAGCAGTTCTTC.

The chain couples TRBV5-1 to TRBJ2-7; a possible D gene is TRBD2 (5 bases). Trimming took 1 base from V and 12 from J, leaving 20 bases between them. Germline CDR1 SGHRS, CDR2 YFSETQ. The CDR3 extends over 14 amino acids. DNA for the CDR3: TGCGCCAGCAGCTTGCAGACCTCTCAGGAGGATCGGTACTTC. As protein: CASSLQTSQEDRYF.

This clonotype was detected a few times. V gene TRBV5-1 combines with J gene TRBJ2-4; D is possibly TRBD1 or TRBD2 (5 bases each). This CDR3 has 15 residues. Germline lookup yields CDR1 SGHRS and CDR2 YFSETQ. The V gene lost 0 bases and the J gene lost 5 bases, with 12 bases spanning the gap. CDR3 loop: CASSLGDGGENIQYF. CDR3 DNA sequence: TGCGCCAGCAGCTTGGGGGACGGTGGAGAAAACATTCAGTACTTC.

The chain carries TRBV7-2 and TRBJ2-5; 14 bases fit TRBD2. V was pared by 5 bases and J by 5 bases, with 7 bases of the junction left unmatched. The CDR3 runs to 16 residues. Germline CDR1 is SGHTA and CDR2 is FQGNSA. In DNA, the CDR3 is TGTGCCAGCAGCCCCTGGACTAGCGGGGGGAAGGAGACCCAGTACTTC. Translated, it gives CASSPWTSGGKETQYF.

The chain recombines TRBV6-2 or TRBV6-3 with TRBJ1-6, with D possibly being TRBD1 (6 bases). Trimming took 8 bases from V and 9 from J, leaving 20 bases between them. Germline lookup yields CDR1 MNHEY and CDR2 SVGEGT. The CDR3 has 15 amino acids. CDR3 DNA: TGTGCCAGCGGAGGCGGGACACCCGGGGGTTCACCCCTCCACTTT. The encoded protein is CASGGGTPGGSPLHF.

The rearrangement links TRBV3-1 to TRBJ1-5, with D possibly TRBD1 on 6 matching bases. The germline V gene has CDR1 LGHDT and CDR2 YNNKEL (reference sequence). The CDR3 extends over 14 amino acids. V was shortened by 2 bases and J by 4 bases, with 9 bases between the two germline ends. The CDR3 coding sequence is TGTGCCAGCAGCCAAAGGGGGGGGAATCAGCCCCAGCATTTT. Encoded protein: CASSQRGGNQPQHF. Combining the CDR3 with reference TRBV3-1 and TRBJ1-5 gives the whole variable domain DTAVSQTPKYLVTQMGNDKSIKCEQNLGHDTMYWYKQDSKKFLKIMFSYNNKELIINETVPNRFSPKSPDKAHLNLHINSLELGDSAVYFCASSQRGGNQPQHFGDGTRLSIL.

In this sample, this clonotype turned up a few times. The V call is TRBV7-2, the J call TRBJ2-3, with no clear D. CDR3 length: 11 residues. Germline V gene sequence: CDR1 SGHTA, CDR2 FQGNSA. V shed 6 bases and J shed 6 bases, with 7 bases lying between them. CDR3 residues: CASSTMDTQYF. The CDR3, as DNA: TGTGCCAGCAGTACTATGGATACGCAGTATTTT. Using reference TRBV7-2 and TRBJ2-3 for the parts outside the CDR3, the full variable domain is GAGVSQSPSNKVTEKGKDVELRCDPISGHTALYWYRQSLGQGLEFLIYFQGNSAPDKSGLPSDRFSAERTGGSVSTLTIQRTQQEDSAVYLCASSTMDTQYFGPGTRLTVL.

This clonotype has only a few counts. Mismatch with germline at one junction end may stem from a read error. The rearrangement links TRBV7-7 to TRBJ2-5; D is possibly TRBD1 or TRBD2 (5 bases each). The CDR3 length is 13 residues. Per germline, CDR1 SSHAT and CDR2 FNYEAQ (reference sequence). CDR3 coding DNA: TGTGCTAGCAGCCGGGATTCAGGGCAGGCCCAGTACTTC. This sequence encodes CASSRDSGQAQYF.

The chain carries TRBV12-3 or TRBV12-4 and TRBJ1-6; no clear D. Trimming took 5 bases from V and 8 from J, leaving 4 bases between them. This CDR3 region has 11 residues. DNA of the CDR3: TGTGCCAGCAGTCCGGATTCACCCCTCCACTTT. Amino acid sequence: CASSPDSPLHF.